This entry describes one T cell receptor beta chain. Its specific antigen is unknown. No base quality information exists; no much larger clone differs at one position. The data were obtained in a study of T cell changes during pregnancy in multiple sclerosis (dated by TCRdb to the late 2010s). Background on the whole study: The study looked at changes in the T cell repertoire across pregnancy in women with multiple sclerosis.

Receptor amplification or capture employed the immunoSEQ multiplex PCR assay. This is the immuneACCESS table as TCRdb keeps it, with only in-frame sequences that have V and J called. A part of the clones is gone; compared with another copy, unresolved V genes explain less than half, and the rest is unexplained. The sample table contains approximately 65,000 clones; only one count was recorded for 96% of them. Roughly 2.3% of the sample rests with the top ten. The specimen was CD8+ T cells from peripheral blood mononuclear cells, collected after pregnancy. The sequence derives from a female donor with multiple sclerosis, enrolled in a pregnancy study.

The sequenced DNA: TGCGCCAGCAGCGTATCCACAGATGAAGCTTTCTTT. It translates to CASSVSTDEAFF. The rearranged segments are TRBV10-2 and TRBJ1-1, with an unclear D gene assignment. The junction shows trimming of 6 bases on V and 7 bases on J, plus 12 bases between the germline ends. The CDR3 holds 12 amino acids from the cysteine to the phenylalanine. CDR3 DNA is the only sequence kept; it has 36 bases, read in frame from the first base. CDR1 and CDR2, looked up from the germline V gene, are WSHSY and SAAADI.